These 21 T cell receptor beta chains were sequenced from one sample in a study of T cells in tuberculosis. Some clones are missing from TCRdb's copy, which holds only in-frame ones; the method was immunoSEQ multiplex PCR. The repertoire holds tens of thousands of clones, with about 92% as singletons. Sequencing input: PBMCs. The receptor source for this set is a donor between 10 and 35 years old with latent tuberculosis or without tuberculosis infection. Some clones in this sample may be carry-over from other donors' samples.

The genes are TRBV5-1 and TRBJ1-1; 7 nucleotides agree with TRBD1. Germline CDR1 SGHRS, CDR2 YFSETQ. The CDR3 has 14 residues. Unmatched junction bases numbered 4, after V lost 4 bases and J lost 1 base. Here the CDR3 reads CASSPGTANTEAFF. CDR3 DNA sequence: TGCGCCAGCAGCCCCGGGACAGCGAACACTGAAGCTTTCTTT. Drawing the rest from reference TRBV5-1 and TRBJ1-1, the complete variable domain is KAGVTQTPRYLIKTRGQQVTLSCSPISGHRSVSWYQQTPGQGLQFLFEYFSETQRNKGNFPGRFSGRQFSNSRSEMNVSTLELGDSALYLCASSPGTANTEAFFGQGTRLTVV.

The gene calls are TRBV6-4 and TRBJ2-3; D perhaps matches TRBD1 (6 bases). This CDR3 comprises 13 residues. CDR1 is MRHNA and CDR2 is SNTAGT in the germline V gene. Trimming took off 8 bases at V and 2 bases at J, with 11 bases between the two ends. This chain's CDR3 is CASRDTFTDTQYF. CDR3 nucleotide sequence: TGTGCCAGCCGGGACACATTCACAGATACGCAGTATTTT.

V and J are TRBV5-4 and TRBJ1-2; D might be TRBD1 (6 bases). Germline CDR1 reads SGHNT; CDR2 reads YYREEE (reference sequence). V dropped 0 bases and J dropped 0 bases, with 21 bases sitting between them. The CDR3 sequence is 19 residues long. CDR3 protein: CASSLDTWTATLTNYGYTF. In DNA form, the CDR3 reads TGTGCCAGCAGCTTGGACACCTGGACAGCCACCCTCACTAACTATGGCTACACCTTC.

The chain is built from TRBV19 and TRBJ1-5, with TRBD1 as a possible D gene (6 bases). CDR1 and CDR2 from the germline V gene are LNHDA and SQIVND (reference sequence). The CDR3 runs 19 residues. V was clipped by 1 base and J by 0 bases, with 19 bases between them. CDR3 DNA: TGTGCCAGTAGTATAGGTCCCCTCAGGGGTACTCATAGCAATCAGCCCCAGCATTTT. Amino acids: CASSIGPLRGTHSNQPQHF. Using reference TRBV19 and TRBJ1-5 for the parts outside the CDR3, the full variable domain is DGGITQSPKYLFRKEGQNVTLSCEQNLNHDAMYWYRQDPGQGLRLIYYSQIVNDFQKGDIAEGYSVSREKKESFPLTVTSAQKNPTAFYLCASSIGPLRGTHSNQPQHFGDGTRLSIL.

The chain recombines TRBV14 with TRBJ2-7; D gene uncertain. CDR1 and CDR2 from the germline V gene are SGHDN and FVKESK. The V gene lost 3 bases and the J gene lost 5 bases, with 8 bases spanning the gap. The CDR3 is 12 amino acids. The CDR3 bases are TGTGCCAGCAGCCACGGGTACCACGAGCAGTACTTC. Translated: CASSHGYHEQYF.

This clone has only one observation. V gene TRBV15 combines with J gene TRBJ2-4, with TRBD2 matching 11 bases. Trimming cost V 0 bases and J 0 bases; bases outside gene matches: 7. The CDR3 totals 19 residues. Germline lookup yields CDR1 LNHNV and CDR2 YYDKDF (reference sequence). The CDR3 protein is CATSRDLAGGSSAKNIQYF. For the CDR3, the DNA is TGTGCCACCAGCAGAGATCTAGCGGGAGGCTCATCAGCCAAAAACATTCAGTACTTC.

The CDR3 DNA reads TGTGCCAGTAGTTCCGGAGACAGGGTAGGCCTATCCATGATCGACACCTTC. It translates to CASSSGDRVGLSMIDTF. The rearrangement joins TRBV19 to TRBJ1-2, with TRBD1 matching over 7 bases. CDR1 and CDR2 from the germline V gene are LNHDA and SQIVND (reference sequence). V was pared by 5 bases and J by 12 bases, with 24 bases of the junction left unmatched. The CDR3 is 17 amino acids.

This chain connects TRBV6-1 to TRBJ1-1; perhaps TRBD1 as D (5 bases). V lost 7 bases to trimming and J lost 2 bases, with 17 bases between them. The CDR3 runs 15 residues. CDR1 and CDR2 from the germline V gene are MNHNS and SASEGT. CDR3 in amino acids: CASNAGGVTNTEAFF. CDR3 nucleotide sequence: TGTGCCAGCAACGCGGGAGGGGTTACCAACACTGAAGCTTTCTTT.

The gene calls are TRBV6-5 and TRBJ2-2; D is ambiguous. This CDR3 spans 14 amino acids. Germline CDR1 and CDR2: MNHEY and SVGAGI. Trimming removed 6 bases at V and 3 bases at J, with 11 bases between. CDR3 residues: CASRRLFDTGELFF. The DNA for the CDR3 is TGTGCCAGCAGAAGACTCTTTGACACCGGGGAGCTGTTTTTT.

This clone occurred once. This rearrangement joins TRBV9 to TRBJ2-7, with D possibly being TRBD1 (5 bases). The CDR3 runs to 15 residues. Germline CDR1 and CDR2: SGDLS and YYNGEE. V lost 1 base and J 3 bases, leaving 14 bases between the germline ends. CDR3 in amino acids: CASSVRSGQLYEQYF. In nucleotides, the CDR3 is TGTGCCAGCAGCGTACGGTCAGGGCAACTCTACGAGCAGTACTTC. The whole variable domain, remainder taken from reference TRBV9 and TRBJ2-7, is DSGVTQTPKHLITATGQRVTLRCSPRSGDLSVYWYQQSLDQGLQFLIQYYNGEERAKGNILERFSAQQFPDLHSELNLSSLELGDSALYFCASSVRSGQLYEQYFGPGTRLTVT.

The V gene is TRBV5-1, the J gene TRBJ1-5, with D uncertain. This CDR3 is built from 13 residues. CDR1 and CDR2 from the germline V gene are SGHRS and YFSETQ. Trimming stripped 0 bases from V and 6 bases from J, with 7 bases between. The CDR3 DNA follows: TGCGCCAGCAGCTTGGGGGGAGGTCAGCCCCAGCATTTT. Its translation is CASSLGGGQPQHF.

The CDR3 bases are TGTGCCAGCAGCTTAACTCCGACAGCTAACTATGGCTACACCTTC. Residues: CASSLTPTANYGYTF. The rearrangement uses TRBV7-2 and TRBJ1-2, with D possibly matching TRBD1 (5 bases). Germline CDR1 is SGHTA and CDR2 is FQGNSA. Deletions cut 2 bases from V and 0 bases from J, with 10 bases between. The CDR3 is 15 residues long.

The rearrangement joins TRBV10-1 to TRBJ1-2, with 7 bases that match TRBD1. After removal of 3 bases from V and 6 bases from J, the junction contained 10 bases not matched to a gene. This CDR3 contains 15 residues. Germline CDR1 reads WNHNN; CDR2 reads SYGVQD (reference sequence). The CDR3 bases are TGCGCCAGCAGTGAATCAGGCCGTACAGGGGATGGCTACACCTTC. Protein product: CASSESGRTGDGYTF.

The chain recombines TRBV27 with TRBJ1-4, with 7 nucleotides matching TRBD1. The CDR3 has 15 residues. Unmatched junction bases numbered 3, after V lost 5 bases and J lost 0 bases. Germline V gene sequence: CDR1 MNHEY, CDR2 SMNVEV (reference sequence). The CDR3 nucleotides read TGTGCCAGCAGTATGGGGACAGCAACTAATGAAAAACTGTTTTTT. Its protein is CASSMGTATNEKLFF.

The chain couples TRBV5-1 to TRBJ2-5; possibly TRBD1 for D (7 bases). The length of the CDR3 is 15 residues. Germline values: CDR1 SGHRS, CDR2 YFSETQ. Trimming took off 8 bases at V and 4 bases at J, with 21 bases between the two ends. In DNA, the CDR3 is TGCGCCAGTAACCACTTCGGGCAGGGGGGAGAGACCCAGTACTTC. Encoded protein: CASNHFGQGGETQYF.

This rearrangement joins TRBV14 to TRBJ1-2, with D unresolved. The V end was cut by 5 bases, the J end by 5 bases, with 12 bases between. Germline V gene sequence: CDR1 SGHDN, CDR2 FVKESK. The CDR3 runs to 13 residues. CDR3 protein: CASSLRGDYGYTF. The CDR3 bases are TGTGCCAGCAGCTTACGCGGGGATTATGGCTACACCTTC.

In this sample, this clone is large (0.1 to 1%). CDR3 in amino acids: CASSPDYFESNEQFF. CDR3 DNA: TGTGCCAGCAGCCCCGACTACTTCGAAAGCAATGAGCAGTTCTTC. The chain carries TRBV7-9 and TRBJ2-1; D is possibly TRBD2 (5 bases). This CDR3 is 15 amino acids long. V was cut by 5 bases and J by 6 bases, with 17 bases left in between. The V gene's germline CDR1 is SEHNR and CDR2 FQNEAQ (reference sequence).

The chain carries TRBV2 and TRBJ2-7, with D unclear. The germline V and J ends were trimmed by 8 bases and 3 bases, with 11 bases remaining between them. CDR1 and CDR2 (germline): SNHLY, FYNNEI. The CDR3 spans 12 residues. The CDR3 sequence: CASSVAIYEQYF. DNA of the CDR3: TGTGCCAGCTCCGTGGCAATCTACGAGCAGTACTTC.

This sequence joins TRBV14 and TRBJ1-6; possibly TRBD1 for D (5 bases). CDR3 size: 17 residues. Germline V lookup: CDR1 SGHDN, CDR2 FVKESK. Trimming left V 2 bases short and J 4 bases short, with 15 bases between. The CDR3 loop is CASSQIQGRTYNSPLHF. CDR3 nucleotides: TGTGCCAGCAGCCAAATCCAGGGCAGAACTTATAATTCACCCCTCCACTTT.

The chain has TRBV5-1 and TRBJ2-7, with 10 bases lining up with TRBD1. Per the germline V gene, CDR1 is SGHRS and CDR2 is YFSETQ. V lost 4 bases to trimming and J lost 3 bases; unmatched junction nucleotides: 7. The CDR3 loop spans 15 amino acids. CDR3 sequence: CASSPWDRGGYEQYF. In DNA form, the CDR3 reads TGCGCCAGCAGCCCATGGGACAGGGGAGGCTACGAGCAGTACTTC.

V is TRBV4-3 and J is TRBJ2-7; no clear D gene. The V and J ends lost 0 bases and 6 bases respectively, with 9 bases between them. Germline loops: CDR1 LGHNA, CDR2 YSLEER. This CDR3 is built from 13 residues. The CDR3 sequence is CASSQDRNTEQYF. The CDR3 DNA reads as TGCGCCAGCAGCCAAGATCGAAACACCGAGCAGTACTTC.